The subject of this entry is one T cell receptor (beta chain). Its antigen is undetermined. These data come from a study of a mutant IDH1 vaccine in newly diagnosed glioma. For the study at large: Every participant had undergone radiotherapy, temozolomide, or both before, and most underwent both. Overall study findings and caveats: It was around 93% of patients that developed vaccine-induced immune responses. Pseudoprogression appeared independent of alterations in top peripheral clonotypes.

Time point indicated: baseline, week 1 (first vaccination visit). Treatment in this sample: pre-vaccination baseline after standard-of-care therapy. In every donor, the tumor was a new WHO grade 3 or 4 IDH1-mutant, ATRX-lost astrocytoma. V lost 1 base, J lost 0 bases, and 10 bases lay in between. The germline gives CDR1 LGHNA, CDR2 YNFKEQ. This CDR3 is built from 16 residues. Assay used: immunoSEQ multiplex PCR; TCRdb lists only in-frame clones, some missing. The data contain 90,000 to 100,000 clones, about 87% of them seen just once; the ten biggest clones take up less than 0.65%. The receptor was isolated from a woman aged 45-60 years with glioma. The sequencing here drew on PBMCs, taken from a glioma patient treated with radiotherapy, temozolomide or both. The chain is built from TRBV4-2 and TRBJ1-5; no firm D call. CDR3 nucleotides: TGTGCCAGCAGCCAAGGACCCGAAGGTAGCAATCAGCCCCAGCATTTT. The encoded protein is CASSQGPEGSNQPQHF.